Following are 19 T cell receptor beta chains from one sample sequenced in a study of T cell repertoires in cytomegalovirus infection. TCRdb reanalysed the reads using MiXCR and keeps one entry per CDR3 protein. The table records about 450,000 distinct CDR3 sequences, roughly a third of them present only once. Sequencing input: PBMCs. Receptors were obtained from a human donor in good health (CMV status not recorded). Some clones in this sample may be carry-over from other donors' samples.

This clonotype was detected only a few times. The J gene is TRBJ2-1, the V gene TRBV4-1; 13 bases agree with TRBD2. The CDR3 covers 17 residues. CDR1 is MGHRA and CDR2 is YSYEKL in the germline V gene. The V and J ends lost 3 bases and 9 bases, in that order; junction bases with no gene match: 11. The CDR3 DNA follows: TGCGCCAGCAGCCAGTTCGGACTAGCGGGGGTCCCCAGTGAGCAGTTCTTC. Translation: CASSQFGLAGVPSEQFF.

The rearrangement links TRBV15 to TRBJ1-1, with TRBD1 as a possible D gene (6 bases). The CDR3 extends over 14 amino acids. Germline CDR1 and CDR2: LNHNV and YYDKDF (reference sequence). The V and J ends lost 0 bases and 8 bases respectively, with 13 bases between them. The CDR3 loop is CATSRDRIQGEAFF. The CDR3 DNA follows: TGTGCCACCAGCAGAGATAGGATACAGGGCGAAGCTTTCTTT.

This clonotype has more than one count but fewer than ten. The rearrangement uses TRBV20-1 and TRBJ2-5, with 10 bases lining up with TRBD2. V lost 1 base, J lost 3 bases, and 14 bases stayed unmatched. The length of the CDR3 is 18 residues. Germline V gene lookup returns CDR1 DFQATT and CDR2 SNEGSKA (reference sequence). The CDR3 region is CSARVVRVGLAAKETQYF. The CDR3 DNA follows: TGCAGTGCTAGAGTGGTTAGGGTCGGACTAGCGGCTAAAGAGACCCAGTACTTC.

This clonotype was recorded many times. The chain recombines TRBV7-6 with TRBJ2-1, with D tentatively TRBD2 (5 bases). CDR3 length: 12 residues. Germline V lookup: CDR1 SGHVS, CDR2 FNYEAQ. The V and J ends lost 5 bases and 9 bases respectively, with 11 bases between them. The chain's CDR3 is CASSHPEGEQFF. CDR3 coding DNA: TGTGCCAGCAGCCACCCTGAGGGTGAGCAGTTCTTC. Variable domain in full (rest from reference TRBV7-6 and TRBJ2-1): GAGVSQSPRYKVTKRGQDVALRCDPISGHVSLYWYRQALGQGPEFLTYFNYEAQQDKSGLPNDRFSAERPEGSISTLTIQRTEQRDSAMYRCASSHPEGEQFFGPGTRLTVL.

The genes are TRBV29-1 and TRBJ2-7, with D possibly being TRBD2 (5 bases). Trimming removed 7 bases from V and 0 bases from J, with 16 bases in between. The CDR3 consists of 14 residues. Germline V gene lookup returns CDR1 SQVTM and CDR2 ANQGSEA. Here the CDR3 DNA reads TGCAGCGCCGCTAGCACCACGAGCTCCTACGAGCAGTACTTC. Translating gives CSAASTTSSYEQYF.

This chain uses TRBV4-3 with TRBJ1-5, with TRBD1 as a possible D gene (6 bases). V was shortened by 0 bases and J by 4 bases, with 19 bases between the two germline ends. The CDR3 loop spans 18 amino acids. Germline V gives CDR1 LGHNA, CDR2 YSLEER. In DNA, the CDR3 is TGCGCCAGCAGCCAAGAACCCCCCCCGACAGGATTGAATCAGCCCCAGCATTTT. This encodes CASSQEPPPTGLNQPQHF.

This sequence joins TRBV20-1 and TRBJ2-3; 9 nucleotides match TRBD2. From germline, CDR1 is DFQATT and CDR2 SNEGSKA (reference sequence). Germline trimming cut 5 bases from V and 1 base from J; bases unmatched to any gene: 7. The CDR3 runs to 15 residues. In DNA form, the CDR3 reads TGCAGTGCTTGCCAGCGGGGGGCGGGCACAGATACGCAGTATTTT. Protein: CSACQRGAGTDTQYF.

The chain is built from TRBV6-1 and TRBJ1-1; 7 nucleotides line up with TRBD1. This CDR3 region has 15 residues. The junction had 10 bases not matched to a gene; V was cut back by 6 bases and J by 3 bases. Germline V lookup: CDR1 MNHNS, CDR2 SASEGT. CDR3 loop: CASRSSTQGDTEAFF. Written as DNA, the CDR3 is TGTGCCAGCAGGAGTTCAACCCAGGGGGACACTGAAGCTTTCTTT.

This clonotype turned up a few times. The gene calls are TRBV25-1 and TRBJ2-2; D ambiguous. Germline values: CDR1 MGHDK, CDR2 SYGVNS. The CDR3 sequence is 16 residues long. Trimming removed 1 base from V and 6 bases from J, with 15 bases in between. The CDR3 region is CASSELGQKVSGELFF. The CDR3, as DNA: TGTGCCAGCAGTGAATTGGGTCAGAAGGTATCCGGGGAGCTGTTTTTT.

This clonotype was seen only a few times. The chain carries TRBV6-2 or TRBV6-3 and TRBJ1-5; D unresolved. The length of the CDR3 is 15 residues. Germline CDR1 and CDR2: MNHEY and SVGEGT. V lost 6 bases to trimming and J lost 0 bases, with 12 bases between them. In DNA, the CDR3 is TGTGCCAGCAGCATAGACGGGTATAGCAATCAGCCCCAGCATTTT. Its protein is CASSIDGYSNQPQHF.

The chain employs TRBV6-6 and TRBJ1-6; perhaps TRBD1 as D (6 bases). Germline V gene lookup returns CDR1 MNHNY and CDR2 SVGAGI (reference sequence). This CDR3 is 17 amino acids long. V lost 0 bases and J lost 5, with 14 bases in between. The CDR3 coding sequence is TGTGCCAGCAGTTACTCTAGAGGGGGGATCGATAATTCACCCCTCCACTTT. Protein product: CASSYSRGGIDNSPLHF.

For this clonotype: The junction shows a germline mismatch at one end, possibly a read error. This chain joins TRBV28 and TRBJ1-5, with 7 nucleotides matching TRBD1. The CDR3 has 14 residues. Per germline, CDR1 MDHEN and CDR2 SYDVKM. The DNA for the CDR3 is TGTTCCAGCAGACCAGGGGGGAGCAATCAGCCCCAGCATTTT. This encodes CSSRPGGSNQPQHF.

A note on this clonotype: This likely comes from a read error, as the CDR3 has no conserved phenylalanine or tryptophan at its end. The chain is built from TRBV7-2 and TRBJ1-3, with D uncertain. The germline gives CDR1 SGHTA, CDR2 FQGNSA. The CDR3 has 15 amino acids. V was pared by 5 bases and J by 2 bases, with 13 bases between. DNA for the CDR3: TGTGCCAGCAGCAGCGGCGGGCCAGCTGGAAACACCATATATTGT. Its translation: CASSSGGPAGNTIYC.

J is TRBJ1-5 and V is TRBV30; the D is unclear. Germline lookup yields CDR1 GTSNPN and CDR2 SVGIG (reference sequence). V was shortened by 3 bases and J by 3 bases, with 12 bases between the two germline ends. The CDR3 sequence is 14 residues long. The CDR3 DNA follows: TGTGCCTGGAGCACCCTAAACGACAATCAGCCCCAGCATTTT. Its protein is CAWSTLNDNQPQHF.

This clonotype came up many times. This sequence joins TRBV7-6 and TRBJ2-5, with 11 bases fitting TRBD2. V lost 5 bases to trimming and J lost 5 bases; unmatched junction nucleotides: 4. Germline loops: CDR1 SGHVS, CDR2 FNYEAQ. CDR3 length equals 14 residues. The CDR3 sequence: CASSRRTSGETQYF. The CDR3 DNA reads TGTGCCAGCAGCCGGAGGACTAGCGGGGAGACCCAGTACTTC.

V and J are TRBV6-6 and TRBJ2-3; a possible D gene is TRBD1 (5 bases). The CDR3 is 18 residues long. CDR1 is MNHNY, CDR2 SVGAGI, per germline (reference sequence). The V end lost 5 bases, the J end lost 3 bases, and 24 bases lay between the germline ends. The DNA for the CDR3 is TGTGCCAGCAGTCCGGTAGTTATGGCAGGGCGAAATACAGATACGCAGTATTTT. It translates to CASSPVVMAGRNTDTQYF.

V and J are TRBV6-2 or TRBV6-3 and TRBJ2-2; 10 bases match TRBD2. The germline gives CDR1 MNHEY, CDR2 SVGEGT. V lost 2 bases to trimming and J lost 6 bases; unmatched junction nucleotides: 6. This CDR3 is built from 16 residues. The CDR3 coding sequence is TGTGCCAGCAGTTACGCAAGCGGGGGGGCGGCCGGGGAGCTGTTTTTT. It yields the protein CASSYASGGAAGELFF.

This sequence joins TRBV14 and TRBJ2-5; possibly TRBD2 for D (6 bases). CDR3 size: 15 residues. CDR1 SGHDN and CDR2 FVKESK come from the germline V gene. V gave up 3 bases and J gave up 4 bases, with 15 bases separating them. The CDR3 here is CASSHRNGLRETQYF. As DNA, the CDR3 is TGTGCCAGCAGCCACCGAAACGGACTACGAGAGACCCAGTACTTC. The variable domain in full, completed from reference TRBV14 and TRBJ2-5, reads EAGVTQFPSHSVIEKGQTVTLRCDPISGHDNLYWYRRVMGKEIKFLLHFVKESKQDESGMPNNRFLAERTGGTYSTLKVQPAELEDSGVYFCASSHRNGLRETQYFGPGTRLLVL.

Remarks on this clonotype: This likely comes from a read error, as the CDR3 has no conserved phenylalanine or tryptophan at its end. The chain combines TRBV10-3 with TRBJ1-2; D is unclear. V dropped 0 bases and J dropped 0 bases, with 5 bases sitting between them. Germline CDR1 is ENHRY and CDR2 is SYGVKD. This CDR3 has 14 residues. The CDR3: CAISESTANYGYTV. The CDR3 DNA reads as TGTGCCATCAGTGAGTCAACAGCTAACTATGGCTACACCGTC.